This T cell receptor (beta chain) was sequenced for a study of graft-versus-host responses after intestinal transplantation. This CDR3 has 15 amino acids. The germline gives CDR1 MNHEY, CDR2 SVGAGI. V gave up 6 bases and J gave up 6 bases; unmatched junction bases: 13. For this clone: What it binds is not known.

The assay was immunoSEQ multiplex PCR, and TCRdb's table has in-frame clones only and misses some. The sample yields roughly 81,000 clones, roughly 80% seen once. The chain recombines TRBV6-5 with TRBJ1-2, with TRBD1 matching over 7 bases. The sequence was collected from a human donor who received an intestinal transplant. The specimen was unstimulated CD4+ T cells sorted from spleen or lymph node cells, collected before intestinal transplant. The CDR3 sequence: CASSPEPTGWDGYTF. The CDR3 DNA reads as TGTGCCAGCAGCCCAGAACCGACAGGGTGGGATGGCTACACCTTC.